The next 16 T cell receptor beta chains were all read from a single sample in a study of blood T cell repertoires in COVID-19. Repertoires were generated with immunoSEQ multiplex PCR, while TCRdb's copy carries only in-frame clones and drops some. The repertoire consists of 55,000 to 75,000 clones, with about 81% occurring once and the leading ten covering about 9.1%. The material sequenced was peripheral blood. The receptors come from a human donor in a cohort sampled during active COVID-19.

V usage is TRBV7-6 and J usage is TRBJ2-1; possible D gene TRBD2, 5 bases. Deletions cut 3 bases from V and 9 bases from J, with 12 bases between. The CDR3 consists of 13 residues. CDR1 and CDR2 from the germline V gene are SGHVS and FNYEAQ. The CDR3: CASSFGERSEQFF. The CDR3 DNA sequence: TGTGCCAGCAGCTTCGGGGAGAGGAGTGAGCAGTTCTTC.

This rearrangement joins TRBV9 to TRBJ2-1; 10 bases match TRBD2. Germline V lookup: CDR1 SGDLS, CDR2 YYNGEE. After removal of 0 bases from V and 5 bases from J, the junction contained 5 bases not matched to a gene. The CDR3 is 16 residues long. The CDR3 is CASSVGPAGGDNEQFF. The CDR3 nucleotides read TGTGCCAGCAGCGTAGGTCCAGCGGGAGGGGACAATGAGCAGTTCTTC.

This sequence joins TRBV21-1 and TRBJ2-4; the table's D call, TRBD2, was not checked against the DNA. TRBV21-1 is reported as a pseudogene. The length of the CDR3 is 17 residues. The chain's CDR3 is CASNHSSRRSGKNIQYF. CDR3 DNA sequence: TGTGCCAGCAACCACTCCTCCAGGAGGTCGGGCAAAAACATTCAGTACTTC.

The chain uses TRBV7-9 and TRBJ2-6; TRBD1 agrees at 9 bases. This CDR3 contains 16 residues. Trimming removed 8 bases from V and 2 bases from J; junction bases left unmatched: 7. CDR1 is SEHNR, CDR2 FQNEAQ, per germline (reference sequence). The CDR3 sequence: CASPDRGPTGANVLTF. The CDR3 DNA reads TGTGCCAGCCCGGACAGGGGCCCCACTGGGGCCAACGTCCTGACTTTC.

This chain joins TRBV29-1 and TRBJ2-1, with TRBD2 matching 11 bases. V was pared by 7 bases and J by 0 bases, with 11 bases of the junction left unmatched. Germline-derived CDR1 and CDR2 are SQVTM and ANQGSEA. The CDR3 totals 17 residues. In DNA form, the CDR3 reads TGCAGCGGGGGAGGACTAGCGGGCCGCTCCTCCTACAATGAGCAGTTCTTC. It is translated as CSGGGLAGRSSYNEQFF.

The chain has TRBV20-1 and TRBJ2-7; D call uncertain. The length of the CDR3 is 11 residues. Trimming removed 1 base at V and 7 bases at J, with 8 bases between. The germline V gene has CDR1 DFQATT and CDR2 SNEGSKA (reference sequence). DNA of the CDR3: TGCAGTGCTAGAGTCATAGCAGAGCAGTACTTC. Its translation is CSARVIAEQYF.

V and J are TRBV15 and TRBJ1-3; no reliable D call. The germline V and J ends were trimmed by 3 bases and 2 bases, with 8 bases remaining between them. Germline CDR1 and CDR2: LNHNV and YYDKDF (reference sequence). CDR3 length equals 14 residues. CDR3 amino acids: CATSSLWPGNTIYF. In DNA, the CDR3 is TGTGCCACCAGCAGTTTATGGCCTGGAAACACCATATATTTT.

V gene TRBV7-2 combines with J gene TRBJ1-3; D might be TRBD1 (6 bases). Germline CDR1 reads SGHTA; CDR2 reads FQGNSA. CDR3 length: 15 amino acids. The V end lost 7 bases, the J end lost 0 bases, and 13 bases lay between the germline ends. The CDR3 DNA sequence: TGTGCCAGCACCCCTACAGGGATCTCTGGAAACACCATATATTTT. Its protein is CASTPTGISGNTIYF.

The CDR3 loop is CASSQTGLSYGYTF. CDR3 nucleotide sequence: TGCGCCAGCAGCCAGACAGGGTTATCCTATGGCTACACCTTC. The chain is built from TRBV5-1 and TRBJ1-2; 7 nucleotides match TRBD1. J lost 4 bases, V lost 4 bases, and 7 bases had no gene match. The CDR3 contains 14 residues. The germline V gene encodes CDR1 SGHRS and CDR2 YFSETQ.

The J gene is TRBJ1-5, the V gene TRBV10-3; D may be TRBD1 (5 bases). The CDR3 is 12 amino acids. With 10 bases removed from V and 4 bases from J, the gap between germline ends came to 11 bases. Germline values: CDR1 ENHRY, CDR2 SYGVKD. The CDR3 DNA is TGTGCCACCAGGGACTATAATCAGCCCCAGCATTTT. Translation gives CATRDYNQPQHF.

The J gene is TRBJ2-7, the V gene TRBV23-1, with TRBD1 matching 7 bases. TRBV23-1 is an open reading frame, and its role is uncertain. J was trimmed by 3 bases and V by 3 bases; bases with no gene match: 8. This CDR3 has 15 amino acids. The CDR3 sequence is CASSQTPGQNYEQYF. The CDR3 bases are TGCGCCAGCAGTCAGACCCCGGGACAGAACTACGAGCAGTACTTC.

V gene TRBV11-3 combines with J gene TRBJ2-1; the match to TRBD2 covers 11 bases. The germline gives CDR1 SGHNT, CDR2 YENEEA. Losses at the gene ends were 5 bases for V and 8 bases for J; bases not matched to a gene: 8. CDR3 length: 15 amino acids. The CDR3 here is CASSPGTSGTDEQFF. The CDR3, as DNA: TGTGCCAGCAGCCCAGGGACTAGCGGCACCGATGAGCAGTTCTTC.

The chain is built from TRBV13 and TRBJ2-7, with 9 bases identical to TRBD1. V shed 5 bases, J shed 0 bases, and the junction held 8 bases outside the gene matches. CDR1 is PRHDT, CDR2 FYEKMQ, per germline (reference sequence). The CDR3 length is 16 residues. In DNA form, the CDR3 reads TGTGCCAGCAGCCCCAGGACAGGGGCAATCTCCTACGAGCAGTACTTC. Amino acids: CASSPRTGAISYEQYF.

V usage is TRBV27 and J usage is TRBJ2-7, with TRBD2 matching 7 bases. Germline V lookup: CDR1 MNHEY, CDR2 SMNVEV (reference sequence). After removal of 3 bases from V and 4 bases from J, the junction contained 3 bases not matched to a gene. The CDR3 has 13 amino acids. CDR3 in amino acids: CASSLGTIYEQYF. CDR3 in DNA: TGTGCCAGCAGTTTGGGGACTATTTACGAGCAGTACTTC.

The chain carries TRBV7-2 and TRBJ2-1; 9 nucleotides match TRBD2. The CDR3 runs 13 residues. The J segment lost 14 bases and the V segment lost 1 base, leaving 6 bases of the junction unmatched. Germline V gene lookup returns CDR1 SGHTA and CDR2 FQGNSA. For the CDR3, the DNA is TGTGCCAGCAGCTTAGAAGCCGCGGGAGGGGAGTTCTTC. Its protein is CASSLEAAGGEFF.

The V call is TRBV3-1 (or the pseudogene TRBV3-2), the J call TRBJ1-1; 10 positions match TRBD1. J lost 0 bases, V lost 6 bases, and 4 bases had no gene match. The CDR3 loop spans 15 amino acids. Germline CDR1 reads LGHDT; CDR2 reads YNNKEL (reference sequence). The CDR3 coding sequence is TGTGCCAGCAGGCGACAGGGGGCTATGAACACTGAAGCTTTCTTT. Amino acid sequence: CASRRQGAMNTEAFF.